The 28 T cell receptor beta chains reported below all come from one sample, sequenced in a study of PD-L1 blockade in urothelial cancer. Regarding time point: pretreatment peripheral blood. TCRdb's copy holds only in-frame clones and misses some; the assay was immunoSEQ multiplex PCR. The table lists about 53,000 clones, around nine tenths of them singletons. The source was PBMCs, collected around atezolizumab (anti-PD-L1) treatment. Receptors originate from a woman in her sixties with urothelial cancer.

The chain joins TRBV7-2 to TRBJ2-7; perhaps TRBD2 as D (5 bases). V was shortened by 4 bases and J by 2 bases, with 12 bases between the two germline ends. The V gene's germline CDR1 is SGHTA and CDR2 FQGNSA. The length of the CDR3 is 14 residues. For the CDR3, the DNA is TGTGCCAGCAGCTCCGCCGGGATAACCTACGAGCAGTACTTC. The encoded protein is CASSSAGITYEQYF.

CDR3: CASSGGLWDTQYF. In DNA, the CDR3 is TGTGCCAGTAGTGGGGGACTCTGGGATACGCAGTATTTT. This rearrangement joins TRBV19 to TRBJ2-3; tentative D call: TRBD2 (6 bases). Germline loops: CDR1 LNHDA, CDR2 SQIVND (reference sequence). The CDR3 extends over 13 amino acids. Trimming removed 5 bases from V and 6 bases from J, with 12 bases in between.

The rearrangement links TRBV2 to TRBJ2-1; 9 nucleotides line up with TRBD1. CDR3 length: 17 amino acids. Germline V CDR1 and CDR2: SNHLY, FYNNEI. V was clipped by 5 bases and J by 2 bases; unmatched bases: 10. CDR3 region: CASSSTGGQEPYNEQFF. For the CDR3, the DNA is TGTGCCAGCAGTTCCACAGGGGGCCAGGAACCCTACAATGAGCAGTTCTTC.

The chain has TRBV12-5 and TRBJ2-7; a possible D gene is TRBD1 (5 bases). The germline V gene has CDR1 LGHNT and CDR2 FRNRAP. V was clipped by 7 bases and J by 5 bases, with 12 bases between them. There are 12 residues in the CDR3. This chain's CDR3 is CASAGLGDEQYF. CDR3 coding DNA: TGTGCTAGTGCAGGGTTAGGCGACGAGCAGTACTTC.

The V and J genes are TRBV4-3 and TRBJ1-4; unclear D gene. Trimming took 0 bases from V and 3 from J, leaving 8 bases between them. The CDR3 contains 15 residues. The germline V gene encodes CDR1 LGHNA and CDR2 YSLEER. The CDR3 loop reads CASSQDTMANEKLFF. In DNA form, the CDR3 reads TGCGCCAGCAGCCAAGATACAATGGCTAATGAAAAACTGTTTTTT.

V is TRBV7-2 and J is TRBJ2-3; TRBD2 aligns across 7 bases. The V and J ends lost 5 bases and 4 bases, in that order; junction bases with no gene match: 12. The germline gives CDR1 SGHTA, CDR2 FQGNSA. The CDR3 has 16 amino acids. The CDR3 sequence is CASSRDGTTSSDTQYF. CDR3 in DNA: TGTGCCAGCAGCCGAGACGGGACTACATCCTCAGATACGCAGTATTTT.

CDR3 amino acids: CASSQRGGLALGGTGELFF. In nucleotides, the CDR3 is TGTGCCAGTAGTCAAAGGGGAGGGCTAGCCCTAGGGGGGACCGGGGAGCTGTTTTTT. The V and J genes are TRBV19 and TRBJ2-2; D possibly corresponds to TRBD2 (7 bases). This CDR3 is 19 amino acids long. The germline V gene encodes CDR1 LNHDA and CDR2 SQIVND (reference sequence). The V end lost 5 bases, the J end lost 5 bases, and 27 bases lay between the germline ends.

This clone was counted once. This chain connects TRBV5-1 to TRBJ2-7, with a weak D call TRBD1 (7 bases). Germline V gene sequence: CDR1 SGHRS, CDR2 YFSETQ. The CDR3 is 16 amino acids. Trimming cost V 0 bases and J 4 bases, with 17 bases left between them. The CDR3 protein is CASSLDGGGTAYEQYF. CDR3 nucleotide sequence: TGCGCCAGCAGCTTGGATGGGGGCGGGACAGCTTACGAGCAGTACTTC.

Only one count was recorded for this clone. The V gene is TRBV15, the J gene TRBJ1-2; D gene unclear. The CDR3 runs 14 residues. Germline V CDR1 and CDR2: LNHNV, YYDKDF (reference sequence). V was pared by 0 bases and J by 3 bases, with 8 bases between. The CDR3 loop reads CATSRDSSDYGYTF. CDR3 sequence (DNA): TGTGCCACCAGCAGAGATAGCTCGGACTATGGCTACACCTTC.

The CDR3 DNA is TGTGCCAGCAGCTTAACGTTGCGGGGGGCCGACACCGGGGAGCTGTTTTTT. It specifies CASSLTLRGADTGELFF. V usage is TRBV7-3 and J usage is TRBJ2-2; 8 bases agree with TRBD2. The CDR3 is 17 amino acids. Per germline, CDR1 SGHTA and CDR2 FQGTGA. The junction had 6 bases not matched to a gene; V was cut back by 0 bases and J by 3 bases.

The gene calls are TRBV13 and TRBJ1-4; D is possibly TRBD1 (5 bases). Germline V CDR1 and CDR2: PRHDT, FYEKMQ (reference sequence). The length of the CDR3 is 14 residues. Trimming left V 5 bases short and J 7 bases short, with 14 bases between. For the CDR3, the DNA is TGTGCCAGCAGCCGGGCGGGGGTCGGTGAAAAACTGTTTTTT. Translating it yields CASSRAGVGEKLFF. The whole variable domain, filled in from reference TRBV13 and TRBJ1-4, reads AAGVIQSPRHLIKEKRETATLKCYPIPRHDTVYWYQQGPGQDPQFLISFYEKMQSDKGSIPDRFSAQQFSDYHSELNMSSLELGDSALYFCASSRAGVGEKLFFGSGTQLSVL.

The CDR3 nucleotides read TGTGCCAGCAGCGAGGACAGGGACTACAATGAGCAGTTCTTC. This encodes CASSEDRDYNEQFF. The chain joins TRBV7-9 to TRBJ2-1; 8 nucleotides line up with TRBD1. The CDR3 spans 14 residues. Germline V lookup: CDR1 SEHNR, CDR2 FQNEAQ (reference sequence). Germline trimming cut 5 bases from V and 3 bases from J; bases unmatched to any gene: 3. The whole variable domain, remainder taken from reference TRBV7-9 and TRBJ2-1, is DTGVSQNPRHKITKRGQNVTFRCDPISEHNRLYWYRQTLGQGPEFLTYFQNEAQLEKSRLLSDRFSAERPKGSFSTLEIQRTEQGDSAMYLCASSEDRDYNEQFFGPGTRLTVL.

This chain joins TRBV10-3 and TRBJ1-4, with D unresolved. Trimming took off 8 bases at V and 8 bases at J, with 12 bases between the two ends. The CDR3 is made up of 12 amino acids. The germline gives CDR1 ENHRY, CDR2 SYGVKD. Here the CDR3 reads CAISPSREKLFF. In DNA form, the CDR3 reads TGTGCCATCTCCCCATCCAGGGAAAAACTGTTTTTT.

The rearrangement links TRBV12-5 to TRBJ2-1; D ambiguous. Germline CDR1 is LGHNT and CDR2 is FRNRAP. This CDR3 comprises 12 residues. Trimming removed 7 bases at V and 6 bases at J, with 10 bases between. In nucleotides, the CDR3 is TGTGCTAGTGCCCCCCGGTTCAATGAGCAGTTCTTC. The encoded protein is CASAPRFNEQFF.

The chain carries TRBV21-1 and TRBJ1-3; the D call of TRBD1 is as the table states it, not checked on the DNA. TRBV21-1 is flagged as a pseudogene. CDR3 size: 17 residues. The CDR3 coding sequence is TGTGCCAGCAGTAAGTTACCGTTTCACATGTCTGGAAACACCATATATTTT. This sequence encodes CASSKLPFHMSGNTIYF.

The CDR3 sequence: CASSANTGELFF. The CDR3 DNA follows: TGTGCCAGCAGCGCTAACACCGGGGAGCTGTTTTTT. V gene TRBV9 combines with J gene TRBJ2-2; no firm D call. Per germline, CDR1 SGDLS and CDR2 YYNGEE. V shed 3 bases and J shed 2 bases, with 2 bases lying between them. The CDR3 sequence is 12 residues long.

The chain is built from TRBV5-1 and TRBJ2-1; D is perhaps TRBD2 (5 bases). Trimming left V 7 bases short and J 0 bases short, with 14 bases between. The CDR3 spans 15 residues. The germline gives CDR1 SGHRS, CDR2 YFSETQ. The CDR3 DNA reads TGCGCCAGCCTCCGGGGTCTTGACTCCTACAATGAGCAGTTCTTC. It translates to CASLRGLDSYNEQFF.

V gene TRBV19 combines with J gene TRBJ2-7; tentatively, D is TRBD1 (6 bases). Germline loops: CDR1 LNHDA, CDR2 SQIVND (reference sequence). Deletions cut 4 bases from V and 7 bases from J, with 14 bases between. The CDR3 sequence is 13 residues long. CDR3 protein: CASSRNDRREQYF. The CDR3 nucleotides read TGTGCCAGTAGTAGGAACGACAGGCGGGAGCAGTACTTC.

The rearrangement joins TRBV27 to TRBJ2-1; D uncertain. CDR1 and CDR2 (germline): MNHEY, SMNVEV (reference sequence). This CDR3 contains 14 residues. The V end lost 5 bases, the J end lost 5 bases, and 13 bases lay between the germline ends. The CDR3 DNA is TGTGCCAGCAGTAGGCCGGAGAAACACAATGAGCAGTTCTTC. It yields the protein CASSRPEKHNEQFF.

The gene calls are TRBV4-1 and TRBJ2-7; TRBD2 agrees at 11 bases. Germline CDR1 reads MGHRA; CDR2 reads YSYEKL. V dropped 3 bases and J dropped 4; count of bases not matched to a gene: 2. This CDR3 contains 14 residues. The CDR3 DNA is TGCGCCAGCAGCCAGTTAGCGGGAGGGTACGAGCAGTACTTC. It yields the protein CASSQLAGGYEQYF.

V gene TRBV7-9 combines with J gene TRBJ2-2, with 7 bases fitting TRBD2. The germline V gene has CDR1 SEHNR and CDR2 FQNEAQ (reference sequence). The CDR3 consists of 15 residues. V lost 6 bases to trimming and J lost 2 bases; unmatched junction nucleotides: 6. The CDR3, as DNA: TGTGCCAGCAGTATTCTAGCGGTAAACACCGGGGAGCTGTTTTTT. Its translation: CASSILAVNTGELFF.

J is TRBJ2-5 and V is TRBV7-3, with 9 bases lining up with TRBD1. This CDR3 is built from 15 residues. V was pared by 1 base and J by 5 bases, with 5 bases of the junction left unmatched. Germline V gene sequence: CDR1 SGHTA, CDR2 FQGTGA. The CDR3, as DNA: TGTGCCAGCAGCTTAAGTGGGACAGGGCAGGAGACCCAGTACTTC. Protein: CASSLSGTGQETQYF. The full variable domain, completed using reference TRBV7-3 and TRBJ2-5, is GAGVSQTPSNKVTEKGKYVELRCDPISGHTALYWYRQSLGQGPEFLIYFQGTGAADDSGLPNDRFFAVRPEGSVSTLKIQRTERGDSAVYLCASSLSGTGQETQYFGPGTRLLVL.

The CDR3 sequence: CASSVGSSGGQETQYF. For the CDR3, the DNA is TGTGCCAGCAGCGTAGGCTCTAGCGGGGGCCAAGAGACCCAGTACTTC. This chain links TRBV9 with TRBJ2-5; TRBD2 agrees at 10 bases. CDR3 length equals 16 residues. Germline CDR1 is SGDLS and CDR2 is YYNGEE. V shed 0 bases and J 1 base; nucleotides not matched to a gene: 3.

The chain uses TRBV28 and TRBJ1-3; possibly TRBD1 for D (6 bases). Germline values: CDR1 MDHEN, CDR2 SYDVKM. The V gene lost 7 bases and the J gene lost 0 bases, with 13 bases spanning the gap. This CDR3 has 15 residues. The CDR3 nucleotides are TGTGCCAGCATCCAAGGGGGTTTCTCTGGAAACACCATATATTTT. Residues: CASIQGGFSGNTIYF. The full variable domain, with the rest looked up from reference TRBV28 and TRBJ1-3, is DVKVTQSSRYLVKRTGEKVFLECVQDMDHENMFWYRQDPGLGLRLIYFSYDVKMKEKGDIPEGYSVSREKKERFSLILESASTNQTSMYLCASIQGGFSGNTIYFGEGSWLTVV.

The chain uses TRBV5-1 and TRBJ1-1; 9 bases align to TRBD1. Trimming removed 3 bases from V and 5 bases from J; junction bases left unmatched: 14. CDR1 is SGHRS, CDR2 YFSETQ, per germline. This CDR3 has 17 residues. This chain's CDR3 is CASSSTGTGSFGTEAFF. CDR3 in DNA: TGCGCCAGCAGCTCCACCGGGACAGGGTCCTTTGGGACTGAAGCTTTCTTT.

This sequence joins TRBV7-2 and TRBJ2-1; D gene uncertain. This CDR3 is 17 amino acids long. The germline V and J ends were trimmed by 0 bases and 6 bases, with 18 bases remaining between them. Per the germline V gene, CDR1 is SGHTA and CDR2 is FQGNSA. The CDR3 loop is CASSLATTETLSNEQFF. CDR3 coding DNA: TGTGCCAGCAGCTTAGCGACCACGGAGACTTTGAGCAATGAGCAGTTCTTC.

V is TRBV4-3 and J is TRBJ1-5, with a tentative D call TRBD1 (6 bases). Trimming pared 0 bases from V and 4 bases from J, leaving 13 bases between. The CDR3 sequence is 16 residues long. Germline-derived CDR1 and CDR2 are LGHNA and YSLEER. The DNA for the CDR3 is TGCGCCAGCAGCCAAGATAGGGGGACGGGAAATCAGCCCCAGCATTTT. Its protein is CASSQDRGTGNQPQHF.

This clone was observed a handful of times. The CDR3 sequence: CASRGDNNYGYTF. Written as DNA, the CDR3 is TGTGCCAGTAGAGGGGACAACAACTATGGCTACACCTTC. This chain links TRBV19 with TRBJ1-2; perhaps TRBD1 as D (6 bases). This CDR3 region has 13 residues. The germline gives CDR1 LNHDA, CDR2 SQIVND (reference sequence). The V and J ends lost 6 bases and 2 bases respectively, with 10 bases between them.